Below are 9 T cell receptor beta chains sequenced from a single sample in a study of T cells expressing NK-cell markers. One entry per CDR3 protein, without DNA, is what TCRdb gives after re-calling the 5' RACE reads. Its clone listing holds some 150,000 distinct CDR3 sequences. The material sequenced was blood T cells: a sorted CD56 or NKG2C T cell subset, CD4+ or CD8+ T cells, or bulk PBMC T cells (not recorded which). The source of these receptors is a woman aged 45-60 years in good health.

This chain uses TRBV6-6 with TRBJ2-3; without DNA, the TCRdb call of TRBD1 cannot be checked. The CDR3 loop spans 16 amino acids. Germline V gene lookup returns CDR1 MNHNY and CDR2 SVGAGI (reference sequence). This CDR3 is CASSYWGGGYEDTQYF.

The rearrangement uses TRBV27 and TRBJ2-1. Germline V gene sequence: CDR1 MNHEY, CDR2 SMNVEV (reference sequence). This CDR3 is 12 amino acids long. The CDR3 reads CASRTDGDEQFF.

This chain joins TRBV20-1 and TRBJ1-3; TCRdb's D gene call, TRBD1, goes unchecked for lack of DNA. Germline values: CDR1 DFQATT, CDR2 SNEGSKA (reference sequence). The CDR3 is 16 residues long. CDR3 region: CSARGGGTGAGNTIYF.

V usage is TRBV18 and J usage is TRBJ2-1; TCRdb gives TRBD2 as the D gene, but with no DNA this cannot be confirmed. The CDR3 is 17 amino acids. CDR1 is KGHSH, CDR2 LQKENI, per germline. This CDR3 is CASSPRRESYSYNEQFF.

The rearrangement uses TRBV5-4 and TRBJ1-1; TCRdb picks TRBD1, but there is no DNA to check that call. The germline V gene encodes CDR1 SGHNT and CDR2 YYREEE (reference sequence). CDR3 length equals 13 residues. Here the CDR3 reads CASRGTVGTEAFF.

The V call is TRBV12-3 or TRBV12-4, the J call TRBJ2-1; without DNA, the TCRdb call of TRBD2 cannot be checked. The CDR3 has 17 residues. The CDR3 sequence is CASSFPDSGSSYNEQFF.

The chain combines TRBV4-1 with TRBJ1-1; the D call of TRBD1 rests on TCRdb alone, since no DNA is present to check it. The CDR3 runs 14 residues. The germline gives CDR1 MGHRA, CDR2 YSYEKL. The CDR3 loop reads CATSRGQTNTEAFF.

CDR3 sequence: CASRLSLPNEKLFF. J is TRBJ1-4 and V is TRBV12-3 or TRBV12-4; the D call from TCRdb, TRBD1, cannot be confirmed without DNA. The CDR3 loop spans 14 amino acids.

V usage is TRBV2 and J usage is TRBJ2-7; TCRdb's D call, TRBD2, is unchecked because there is no DNA. CDR1 is SNHLY, CDR2 FYNNEI, per germline. The CDR3 consists of 14 residues. Here the CDR3 reads CASGGLAGPYEQYF. Looking up the rest from reference TRBV2 and TRBJ2-7 gives the full variable domain: EPEVTQTPSHQVTQMGQEVILRCVPISNHLYFYWYRQILGQKVEFLVSFYNNEISEKSEIFDDQFSVERPDGSNFTLKIRSTKLEDSAMYFCASGGLAGPYEQYFGPGTRLTVT.